The TCR beta chain described here comes from a study of cytomegalovirus exposure and HLA in healthy donors. The PCR was carried out with 60 Vbeta primers and 13 Jbeta primers. Clones were read by immunoSEQ multiplex PCR, and TCRdb kept only the in-frame ones, dropping some. The repertoire includes about 82,000 clones, around 85% of them detected once, and around an eighth sits in the top ten. V lost 7 bases to trimming and J lost 6 bases; unmatched junction nucleotides: 9. The CDR3 has 14 residues. CDR1 and CDR2 from the germline V gene are MNHEY and SMNVEV (reference sequence). This clone was observed a few times.

This receptor was obtained from a human donor in good health. The V gene is TRBV27, the J gene TRBJ1-2, with TRBD1 identical over 9 bases. The specimen sequenced was PBMCs. The CDR3 DNA follows: TGTGCCAGCACCCAAAATCGGGACAGGGATGGCTACACCTTC. It yields the protein CASTQNRDRDGYTF.